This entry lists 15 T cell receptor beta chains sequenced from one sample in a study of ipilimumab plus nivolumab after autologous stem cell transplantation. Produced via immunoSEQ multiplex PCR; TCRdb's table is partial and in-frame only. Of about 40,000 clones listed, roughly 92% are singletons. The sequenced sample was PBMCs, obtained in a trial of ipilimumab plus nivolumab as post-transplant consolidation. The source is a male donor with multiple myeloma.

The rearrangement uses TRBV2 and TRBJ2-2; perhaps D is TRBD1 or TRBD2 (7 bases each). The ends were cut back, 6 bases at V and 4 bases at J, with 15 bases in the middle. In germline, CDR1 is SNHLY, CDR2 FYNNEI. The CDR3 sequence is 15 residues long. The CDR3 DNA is TGTGCCAGCAGAGGGGGCGGGAGCTCCACCGGGGAGCTGTTTTTT. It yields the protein CASRGGGSSTGELFF.

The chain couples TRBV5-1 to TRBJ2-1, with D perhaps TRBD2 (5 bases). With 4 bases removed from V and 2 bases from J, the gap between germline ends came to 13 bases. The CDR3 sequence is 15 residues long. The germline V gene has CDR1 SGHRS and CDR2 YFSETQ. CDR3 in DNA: TGCGCCAGCAGCCTAGCAGCCGCCACCTACAATGAGCAGTTCTTC. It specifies CASSLAAATYNEQFF.

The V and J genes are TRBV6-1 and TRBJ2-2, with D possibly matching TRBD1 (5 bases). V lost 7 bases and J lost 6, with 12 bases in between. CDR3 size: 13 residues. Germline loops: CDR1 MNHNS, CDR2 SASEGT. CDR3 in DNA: TGTGCCAGCAATTTCCAGGGCCCCGGGGAGCTGTTTTTT. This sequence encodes CASNFQGPGELFF.

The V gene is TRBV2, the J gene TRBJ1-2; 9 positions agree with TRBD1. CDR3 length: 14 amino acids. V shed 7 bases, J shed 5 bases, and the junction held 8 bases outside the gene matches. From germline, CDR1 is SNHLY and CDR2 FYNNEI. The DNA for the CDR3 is TGTGCCAGCATGGAGGACGGGACAGGGTATGGCTACACCTTC. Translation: CASMEDGTGYGYTF.

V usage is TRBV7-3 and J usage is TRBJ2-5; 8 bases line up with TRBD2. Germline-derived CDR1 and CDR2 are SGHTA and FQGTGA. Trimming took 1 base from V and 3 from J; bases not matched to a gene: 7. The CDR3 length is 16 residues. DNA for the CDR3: TGTGCCAGCAGCTTAAACGCGCGGGGGGCAGAAGAGACCCAGTACTTC. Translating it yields CASSLNARGAEETQYF.

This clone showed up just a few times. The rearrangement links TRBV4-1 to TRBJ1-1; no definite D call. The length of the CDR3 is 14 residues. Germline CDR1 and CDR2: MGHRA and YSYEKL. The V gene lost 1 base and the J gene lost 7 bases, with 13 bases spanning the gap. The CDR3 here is CASSQGGVRIEAFF. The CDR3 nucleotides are TGCGCCAGCAGCCAAGGAGGAGTCAGGATTGAAGCTTTCTTT.

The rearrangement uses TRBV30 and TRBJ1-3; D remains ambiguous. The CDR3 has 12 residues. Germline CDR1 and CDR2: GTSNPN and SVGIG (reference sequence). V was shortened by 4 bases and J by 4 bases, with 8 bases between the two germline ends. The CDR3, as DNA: TGTGCCTGGAAGGCGCTCGGAAACACCATATATTTT. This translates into CAWKALGNTIYF.

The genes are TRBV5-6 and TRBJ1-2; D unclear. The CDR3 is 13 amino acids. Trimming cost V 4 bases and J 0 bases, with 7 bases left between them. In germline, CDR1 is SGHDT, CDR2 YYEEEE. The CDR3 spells CASSPTPNYGYTF. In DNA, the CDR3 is TGTGCCAGCAGCCCCACACCTAACTATGGCTACACCTTC.

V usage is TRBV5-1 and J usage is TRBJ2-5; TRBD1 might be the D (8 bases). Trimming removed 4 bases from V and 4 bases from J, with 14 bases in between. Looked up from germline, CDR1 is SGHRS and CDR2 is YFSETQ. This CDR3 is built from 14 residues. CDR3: CASSKTGGGETQYF. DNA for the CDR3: TGCGCCAGCAGCAAAACAGGGGGGGGAGAGACCCAGTACTTC.

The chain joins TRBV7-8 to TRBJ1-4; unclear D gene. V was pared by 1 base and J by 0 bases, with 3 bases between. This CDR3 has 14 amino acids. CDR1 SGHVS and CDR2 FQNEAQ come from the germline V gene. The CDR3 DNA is TGTGCCAGCAGCTTAGAGACAACTAATGAAAAACTGTTTTTT. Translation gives CASSLETTNEKLFF.

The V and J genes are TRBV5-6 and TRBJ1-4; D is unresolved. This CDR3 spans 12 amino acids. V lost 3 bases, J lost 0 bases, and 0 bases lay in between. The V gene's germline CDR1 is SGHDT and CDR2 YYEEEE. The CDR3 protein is CASSSTNEKLFF. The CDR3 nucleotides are TGTGCCAGCAGCTCAACTAATGAAAAACTGTTTTTT.

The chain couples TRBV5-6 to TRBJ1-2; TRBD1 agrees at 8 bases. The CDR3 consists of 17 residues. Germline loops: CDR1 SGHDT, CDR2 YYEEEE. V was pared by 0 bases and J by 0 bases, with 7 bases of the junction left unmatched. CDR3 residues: CASSLADRVKANYGYTF. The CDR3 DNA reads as TGTGCCAGCAGCTTGGCGGACAGGGTAAAGGCTAACTATGGCTACACCTTC.

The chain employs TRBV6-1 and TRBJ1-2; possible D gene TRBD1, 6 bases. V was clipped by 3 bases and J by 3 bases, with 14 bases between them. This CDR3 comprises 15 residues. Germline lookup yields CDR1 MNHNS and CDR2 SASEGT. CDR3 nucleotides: TGTGCCAGCAGTGATACCCCGACAGGCTACTATGGCTACACCTTC. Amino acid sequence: CASSDTPTGYYGYTF.

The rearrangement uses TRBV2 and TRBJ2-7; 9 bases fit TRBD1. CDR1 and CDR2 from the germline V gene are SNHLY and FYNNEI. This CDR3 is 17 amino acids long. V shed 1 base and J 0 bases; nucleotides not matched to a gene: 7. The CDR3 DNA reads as TGTGCCAGCAGTGAAGGGTGGGGACAGGGAAGCTCCTACGAGCAGTACTTC. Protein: CASSEGWGQGSSYEQYF.

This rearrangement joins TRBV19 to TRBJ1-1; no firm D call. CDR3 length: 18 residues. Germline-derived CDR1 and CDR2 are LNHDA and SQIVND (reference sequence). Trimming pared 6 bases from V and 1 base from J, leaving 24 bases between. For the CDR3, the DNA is TGTGCCAGTAGAATCCGGGGTATAGATACGATTGGGAACACTGAAGCTTTCTTT. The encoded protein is CASRIRGIDTIGNTEAFF.